These 18 T cell receptor beta chains were all obtained from the same sample, sequenced in a study of regulatory T cells in long-lasting Graves disease. Time point given: newly diagnosed GD, antithyroid drugs for less than 3 months. Generation of the TCR library employed RNA extracted from PBMCs. iRepertoire HTBI primers and Arm-PCR of CDR3 regions built TCR beta libraries. TCRdb processed the multiplex PCR reads anew with MiXCR; each CDR3 protein has one entry. The sample shows more than 400,000 distinct CDR3 sequences, roughly 15% of them seen only once. This sample was shared with a second study, whose subject was T cells in Graves' hyperthyroidism and ophthalmopathy.

The sequences come from peripheral blood mononuclear cells (PBMCs), collected at new diagnosis, from a patient treated with antithyroid drugs. Source of these receptors: a woman in her twenties or thirties with Graves disease.

This clonotype appeared many times. The chain uses TRBV18 and TRBJ1-2; D may be TRBD1 (5 bases). The CDR3 spans 14 residues. V was trimmed by 2 bases and J by 4 bases, leaving 11 bases between them. The germline gives CDR1 KGHSH, CDR2 LQKENI. The CDR3 here is CASSPGGTLYGYTF. The CDR3 coding sequence is TGTGCCAGCTCACCAGGGGGGACCCTCTATGGCTACACCTTC.

Ten or more counts support this clonotype. The gene calls are TRBV5-1 and TRBJ2-7; 10 bases align to TRBD2. Germline assignment: CDR1 SGHRS and CDR2 YFSETQ. This CDR3 contains 19 residues. V shed 7 bases, J shed 1 base, and the junction held 20 bases outside the gene matches. CDR3 sequence: CASAGAGGRTSGRSYEQYF. The CDR3 DNA is TGCGCCAGCGCGGGGGCAGGCGGTAGGACTAGCGGACGTTCCTACGAGCAGTACTTC.

Ten or more counts support this clonotype. The J gene is TRBJ2-7, the V gene TRBV6-2 or TRBV6-3; TRBD2 matches 8 bases. The germline V gene has CDR1 MNHEY and CDR2 SVGEGT. V lost 5 bases, J lost 4 bases, and 10 bases stayed unmatched. This CDR3 is built from 15 residues. The CDR3 here is CASSESGGRIYEQYF. The CDR3 coding sequence is TGTGCCAGCAGTGAATCGGGGGGGAGGATTTACGAGCAGTACTTC.

This clonotype was seen many times. The CDR3 nucleotides are TGTGCCAGCTCACCAGAGGTAGGATCCTACAATGAGCAGTTCTTC. Translating gives CASSPEVGSYNEQFF. The chain links TRBV18 to TRBJ2-1; D is unresolved. V was shortened by 2 bases and J by 1 base, with 9 bases between the two germline ends. Germline V gene sequence: CDR1 KGHSH, CDR2 LQKENI. The CDR3 contains 15 residues.

This clonotype was seen at least ten times. The chain joins TRBV5-1 to TRBJ2-5, with D perhaps matching TRBD1 or TRBD2 (5 bases each). V gave up 4 bases and J gave up 5 bases, with 12 bases separating them. The germline gives CDR1 SGHRS, CDR2 YFSETQ. The CDR3 is made up of 13 amino acids. The CDR3: CASSPIGAETQYF. The CDR3, as DNA: TGCGCCAGCAGCCCCATCGGGGCTGAGACCCAGTACTTC.

This clonotype was recorded a few times. J is TRBJ2-7 and V is TRBV29-1; the D is unclear. Germline assignment: CDR1 SQVTM and CDR2 ANQGSEA. The CDR3 spans 13 residues. The V and J ends lost 8 bases and 0 bases respectively, with 14 bases between them. The CDR3: CSSLMGFSYEQYF. The CDR3 DNA sequence: TGCAGCTCATTAATGGGCTTCTCCTACGAGCAGTACTTC.

Remarks on this clonotype: A read error is possible here, since a much larger clone lies one base away. The J gene is TRBJ1-5, the V gene TRBV6-2 or TRBV6-3; no definite D call. CDR3 length: 15 residues. Germline lookup yields CDR1 MNHEY and CDR2 SVGEGT. CDR3 bases: TGTGCCAGCAGCAGGACCTACTTTAGCAATCGGCCCCAGCATTTT. Translating gives CASSRTYFSNRPQHF.

This rearrangement joins TRBV6-2 or TRBV6-3 to TRBJ2-2, with no clear D. CDR3 length equals 14 residues. Per germline, CDR1 MNHEY and CDR2 SVGEGT. V was pared by 5 bases and J by 7 bases, with 14 bases between. CDR3 region: CASSTFQPVGELFF. CDR3 nucleotides: TGTGCCAGCAGTACGTTCCAACCGGTCGGGGAGCTGTTTTTT.

As to this clonotype: A much bigger clone sits one base away, suggesting this may be a read error. This rearrangement joins TRBV10-3 to TRBJ1-5; the D is unclear. CDR3 length: 14 amino acids. Per germline, CDR1 ENHRY and CDR2 SYGVKD. The CDR3 region is CTSRGGVGNQPQHF. DNA of the CDR3: TGTACCAGCAGAGGCGGGGTCGGCAATCAGCCCCAGCATTTT.

Only a few counts were recorded for this clonotype. This chain uses TRBV28 with TRBJ2-7; no clear D. The CDR3 loop spans 13 amino acids. Trimming left V 6 bases short and J 6 bases short, with 15 bases between. Germline loops: CDR1 MDHEN, CDR2 SYDVKM. The CDR3 coding sequence is TGTGCCAGCAGCCAGGTTCCAATGGCCGAGCAGTACTTC. Its translation: CASSQVPMAEQYF. Drawing the rest from reference TRBV28 and TRBJ2-7, the complete variable domain is DVKVTQSSRYLVKRTGEKVFLECVQDMDHENMFWYRQDPGLGLRLIYFSYDVKMKEKGDIPEGYSVSREKKERFSLILESASTNQTSMYLCASSQVPMAEQYFGPGTRLTVT.

This clonotype came up many times. V gene TRBV6-1 combines with J gene TRBJ2-1, with TRBD2 matching over 8 bases. The V gene's germline CDR1 is MNHNS and CDR2 SASEGT. V shed 7 bases and J 6 bases; nucleotides not matched to a gene: 14. The CDR3 loop spans 16 amino acids. The CDR3 sequence is CASIPTGTRLVNEQFF. The CDR3 DNA is TGTGCCAGCATCCCTACCGGGACTAGGCTGGTCAATGAGCAGTTCTTC.

At least ten counts were recorded for this clonotype. DNA of the CDR3: TGTGCCAGCTCACCATGGCTAGCGGGGTACCAAGAGACCCAGTACTTC. It codes for CASSPWLAGYQETQYF. The chain joins TRBV18 to TRBJ2-5; 9 nucleotides agree with TRBD2. Per the germline V gene, CDR1 is KGHSH and CDR2 is LQKENI. Trimming took 2 bases from V and 0 from J; bases not matched to a gene: 4. The CDR3 loop spans 16 amino acids.

This clonotype was counted between two and nine times. This chain connects TRBV10-3 to TRBJ2-5, with 8 nucleotides matching TRBD2. CDR3 length: 15 residues. The germline gives CDR1 ENHRY, CDR2 SYGVKD. The junction had 8 bases not matched to a gene; V was cut back by 5 bases and J by 3 bases. The CDR3 region is CAISTSGTRKETQYF. In nucleotides, the CDR3 is TGTGCCATCAGTACTAGCGGCACCCGTAAAGAGACCCAGTACTTC.

The rearrangement links TRBV6-5 to TRBJ2-4; 9 nucleotides match TRBD1. The CDR3 is 19 amino acids. The germline CDR1 and CDR2 sequences are MNHEY and SVGAGI. V lost 2 bases and J lost 7; bases outside the gene matches: 18. The CDR3 DNA reads as TGTGCCAGCAGTTACCTTGGCCGAACTACGGGACAGGGTGCGAACATTCAGTACTTC. Protein: CASSYLGRTTGQGANIQYF.

The chain recombines TRBV19 with TRBJ2-2; unclear D gene. This CDR3 has 12 residues. V dropped 3 bases and J dropped 7 bases, with 6 bases sitting between them. Germline V lookup: CDR1 LNHDA, CDR2 SQIVND (reference sequence). The CDR3 coding sequence is TGTGCCAGTAGTATGAGTTACGGGGAGCTGTTTTTT. Its translation: CASSMSYGELFF.

Only a few counts were recorded for this clonotype. The J gene is TRBJ1-5, the V gene TRBV2; unclear D gene. The V end was cut by 5 bases, the J end by 3 bases, with 8 bases between. Germline lookup yields CDR1 SNHLY and CDR2 FYNNEI. The CDR3 covers 13 residues. In DNA form, the CDR3 reads TGTGCCAGCAGTAATAGTCTCAATCAGCCCCAGCATTTT. The encoded protein is CASSNSLNQPQHF.

This clonotype was seen a handful of times. Being one base from a much bigger clone, this may be a read error. The chain is built from TRBV5-1 and TRBJ2-1; maybe TRBD2 (6 bases). This CDR3 has 15 residues. The V gene lost 0 bases and the J gene lost 5 bases, with 12 bases spanning the gap. Germline loops: CDR1 SGHRS, CDR2 YFSETQ. CDR3 sequence reads: CASSLDRRDDNEQFF. CDR3 DNA sequence: TGCGCCAGCAGCTTGGATAGGCGGGATGACAATGAGCAGTTCTTC.

This clonotype was found a few times. This chain uses TRBV19 with TRBJ2-3, with 7 bases identical to TRBD2. V was clipped by 3 bases and J by 2 bases; unmatched bases: 8. The V gene's germline CDR1 is LNHDA and CDR2 SQIVND (reference sequence). The CDR3 has 16 amino acids. CDR3 loop: CASSITFLAATDTQYF. For the CDR3, the DNA is TGTGCCAGTAGTATCACCTTTCTAGCGGCCACAGATACGCAGTATTTT.